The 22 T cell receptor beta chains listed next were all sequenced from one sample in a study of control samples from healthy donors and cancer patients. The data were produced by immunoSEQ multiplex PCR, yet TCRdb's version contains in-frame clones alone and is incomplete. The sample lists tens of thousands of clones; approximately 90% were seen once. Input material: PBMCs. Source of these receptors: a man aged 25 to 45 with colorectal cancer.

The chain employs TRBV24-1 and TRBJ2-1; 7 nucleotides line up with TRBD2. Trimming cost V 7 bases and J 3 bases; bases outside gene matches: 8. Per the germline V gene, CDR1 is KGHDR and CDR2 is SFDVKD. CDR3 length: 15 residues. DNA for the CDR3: TGTGCCACCAGGCCGGGGTGGGGGGGCTACAATGAGCAGTTCTTC. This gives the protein CATRPGWGGYNEQFF.

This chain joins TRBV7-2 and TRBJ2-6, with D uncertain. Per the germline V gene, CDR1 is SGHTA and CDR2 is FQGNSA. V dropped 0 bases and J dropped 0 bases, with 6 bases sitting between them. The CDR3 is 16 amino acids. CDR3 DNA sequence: TGTGCCAGCAGCTTAGCGTCAACCTCTGGGGCCAACGTCCTGACTTTC. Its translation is CASSLASTSGANVLTF.

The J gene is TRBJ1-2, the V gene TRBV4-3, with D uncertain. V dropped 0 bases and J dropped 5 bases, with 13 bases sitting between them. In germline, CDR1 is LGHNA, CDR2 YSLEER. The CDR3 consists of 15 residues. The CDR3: CASSQDWKTEYGYTF. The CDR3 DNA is TGCGCCAGCAGCCAAGATTGGAAGACGGAGTATGGCTACACCTTC.

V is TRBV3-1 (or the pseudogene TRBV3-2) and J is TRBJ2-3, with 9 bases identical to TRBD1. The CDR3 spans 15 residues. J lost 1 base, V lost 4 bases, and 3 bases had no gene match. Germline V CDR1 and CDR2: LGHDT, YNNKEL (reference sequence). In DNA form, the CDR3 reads TGTGCCAGCAGCCGACAGGGGGAAGGCACAGATACGCAGTATTTT. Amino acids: CASSRQGEGTDTQYF.

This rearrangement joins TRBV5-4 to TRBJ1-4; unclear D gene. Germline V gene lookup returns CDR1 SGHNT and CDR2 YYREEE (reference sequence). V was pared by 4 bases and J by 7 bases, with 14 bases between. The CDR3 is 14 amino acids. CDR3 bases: TGTGCCAGCAGCCTAGACGTCGGATTTGAAAAACTGTTTTTT. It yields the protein CASSLDVGFEKLFF.

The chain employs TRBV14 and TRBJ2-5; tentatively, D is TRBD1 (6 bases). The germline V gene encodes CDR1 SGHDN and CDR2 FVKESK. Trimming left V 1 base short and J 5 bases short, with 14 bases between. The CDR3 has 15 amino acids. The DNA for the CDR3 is TGTGCCAGCAGCCAAGCCTCCGGACAGCTTGAGACCCAGTACTTC. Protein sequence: CASSQASGQLETQYF.

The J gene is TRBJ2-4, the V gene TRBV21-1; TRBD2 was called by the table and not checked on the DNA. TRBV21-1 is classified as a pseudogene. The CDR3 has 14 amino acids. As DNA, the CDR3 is TGTGCCAGCCATGGGGGGGGAGCCAAAAACATTCAGTACTTC. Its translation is CASHGGGAKNIQYF.

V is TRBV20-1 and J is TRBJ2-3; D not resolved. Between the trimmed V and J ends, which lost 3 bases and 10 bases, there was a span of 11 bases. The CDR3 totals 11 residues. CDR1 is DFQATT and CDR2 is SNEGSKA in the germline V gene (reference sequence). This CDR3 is CSASVSTSQYF. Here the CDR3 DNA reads TGCAGTGCTAGTGTCAGTACTTCGCAGTATTTT.

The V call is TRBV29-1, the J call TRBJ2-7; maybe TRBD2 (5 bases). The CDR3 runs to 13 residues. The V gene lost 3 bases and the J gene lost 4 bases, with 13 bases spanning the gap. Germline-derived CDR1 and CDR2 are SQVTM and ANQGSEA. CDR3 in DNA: TGCAGCGTTGAGTCTAGCATCGGATACGAGCAGTACTTC. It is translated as CSVESSIGYEQYF.

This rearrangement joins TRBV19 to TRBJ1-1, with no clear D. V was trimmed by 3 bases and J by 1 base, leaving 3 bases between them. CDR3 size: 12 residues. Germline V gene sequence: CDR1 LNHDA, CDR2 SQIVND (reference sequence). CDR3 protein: CASSISNTEAFF. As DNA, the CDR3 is TGTGCCAGTAGTATTTCGAACACTGAAGCTTTCTTT. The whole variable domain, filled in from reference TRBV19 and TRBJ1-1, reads DGGITQSPKYLFRKEGQNVTLSCEQNLNHDAMYWYRQDPGQGLRLIYYSQIVNDFQKGDIAEGYSVSREKKESFPLTVTSAQKNPTAFYLCASSISNTEAFFGQGTRLTVV.

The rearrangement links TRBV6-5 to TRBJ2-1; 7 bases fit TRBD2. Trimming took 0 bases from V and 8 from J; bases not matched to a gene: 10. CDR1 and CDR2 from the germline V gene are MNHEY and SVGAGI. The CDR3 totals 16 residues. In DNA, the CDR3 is TGTGCCAGCAGTTACTCGAGCGGGACCCGAAGGGATGAGCAGTTCTTC. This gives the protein CASSYSSGTRRDEQFF.

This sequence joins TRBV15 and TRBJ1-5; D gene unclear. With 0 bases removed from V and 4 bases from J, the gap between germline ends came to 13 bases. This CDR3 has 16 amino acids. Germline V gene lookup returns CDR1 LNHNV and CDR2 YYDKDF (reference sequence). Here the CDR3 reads CATSRDLPGSNQPQHF. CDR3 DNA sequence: TGTGCCACCAGCAGAGATCTTCCGGGGAGTAATCAGCCCCAGCATTTT.

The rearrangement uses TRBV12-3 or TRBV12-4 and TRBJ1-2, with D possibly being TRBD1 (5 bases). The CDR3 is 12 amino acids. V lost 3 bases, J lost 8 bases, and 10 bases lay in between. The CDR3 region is CASSLQGRGYTF. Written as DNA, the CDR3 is TGTGCCAGCAGTTTGCAGGGAAGAGGCTACACCTTC.

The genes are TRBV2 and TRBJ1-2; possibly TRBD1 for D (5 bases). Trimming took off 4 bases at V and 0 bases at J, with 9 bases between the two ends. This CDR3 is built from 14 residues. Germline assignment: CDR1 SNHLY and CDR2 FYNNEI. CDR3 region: CASSVDTSNYGYTF. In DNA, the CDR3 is TGTGCCAGCAGTGTGGACACCTCTAACTATGGCTACACCTTC.

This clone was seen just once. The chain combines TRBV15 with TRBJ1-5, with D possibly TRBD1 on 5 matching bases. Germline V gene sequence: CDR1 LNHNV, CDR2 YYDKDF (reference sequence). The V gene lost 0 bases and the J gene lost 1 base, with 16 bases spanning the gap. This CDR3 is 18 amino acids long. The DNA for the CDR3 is TGTGCCACCAGCAGAGATTTATACGGGGGAGTGAGCAATCAGCCCCAGCATTTT. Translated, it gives CATSRDLYGGVSNQPQHF.

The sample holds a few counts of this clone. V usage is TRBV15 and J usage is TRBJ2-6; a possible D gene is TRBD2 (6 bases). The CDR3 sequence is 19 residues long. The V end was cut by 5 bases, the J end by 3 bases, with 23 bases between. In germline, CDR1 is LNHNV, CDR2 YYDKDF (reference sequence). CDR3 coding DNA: TGTGCCACCAGCCCAGTTGGGGGGTCGCTTCAATATGGGGCCAACGTCCTGACTTTC. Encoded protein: CATSPVGGSLQYGANVLTF.

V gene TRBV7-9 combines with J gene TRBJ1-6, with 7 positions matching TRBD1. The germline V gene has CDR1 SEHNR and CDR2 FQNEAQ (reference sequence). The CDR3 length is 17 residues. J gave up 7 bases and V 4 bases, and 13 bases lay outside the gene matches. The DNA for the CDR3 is TGTGCCAGCAGCTCCAGGAGCGAGGACAGGCAGAATTCACCCCTCCACTTT. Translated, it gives CASSSRSEDRQNSPLHF.

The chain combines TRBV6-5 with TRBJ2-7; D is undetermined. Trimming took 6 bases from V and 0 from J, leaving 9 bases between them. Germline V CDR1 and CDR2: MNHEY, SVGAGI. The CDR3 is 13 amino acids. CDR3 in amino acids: CASSLGPSYEQYF. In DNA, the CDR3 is TGTGCCAGCAGCCTAGGACCCTCCTACGAGCAGTACTTC.

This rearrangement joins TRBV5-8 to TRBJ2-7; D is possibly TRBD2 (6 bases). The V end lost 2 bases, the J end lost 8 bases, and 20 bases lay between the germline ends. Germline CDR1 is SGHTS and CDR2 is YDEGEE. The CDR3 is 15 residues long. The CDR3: CASSLRLISGYQQYF. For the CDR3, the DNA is TGTGCCAGCAGCTTACGGTTGATTAGCGGTTATCAGCAGTACTTC.

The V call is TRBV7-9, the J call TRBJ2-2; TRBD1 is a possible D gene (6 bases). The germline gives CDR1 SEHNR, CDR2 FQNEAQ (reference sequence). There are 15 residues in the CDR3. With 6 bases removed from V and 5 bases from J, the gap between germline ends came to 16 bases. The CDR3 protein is CASRPRDTLTGELFF. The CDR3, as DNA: TGTGCCAGCAGACCTCGGGACACCCTTACCGGGGAGCTGTTTTTT.

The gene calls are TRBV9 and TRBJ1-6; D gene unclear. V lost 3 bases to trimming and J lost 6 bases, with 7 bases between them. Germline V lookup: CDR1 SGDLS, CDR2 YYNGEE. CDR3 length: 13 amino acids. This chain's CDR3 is CASSEDSNSPLHF. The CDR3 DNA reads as TGTGCCAGCAGCGAGGACTCTAATTCACCCCTCCACTTT. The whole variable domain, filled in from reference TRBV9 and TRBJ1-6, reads DSGVTQTPKHLITATGQRVTLRCSPRSGDLSVYWYQQSLDQGLQFLIQYYNGEERAKGNILERFSAQQFPDLHSELNLSSLELGDSALYFCASSEDSNSPLHFGNGTRLTVT.

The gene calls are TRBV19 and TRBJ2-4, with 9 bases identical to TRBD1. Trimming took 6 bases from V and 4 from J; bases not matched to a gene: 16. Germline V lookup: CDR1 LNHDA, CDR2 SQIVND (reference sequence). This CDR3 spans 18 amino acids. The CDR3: CASRSLGGQGPSKNIQYF. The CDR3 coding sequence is TGTGCCAGTAGATCACTAGGGGGACAGGGCCCTTCTAAAAACATTCAGTACTTC.